The rows below give T cell receptor beta chains drawn from one sample of a study of blood T cell repertoires in COVID-19. Profiling relied on immunoSEQ multiplex PCR, and the TCRdb table lists in-frame clones only, not all of them. The table includes some 83,000 clones, approximately 81% detected once. Material: peripheral blood. Source of these receptors: a man older than 75 with acute or convalescent COVID-19. CDR3s include the opening cysteine and the closing phenylalanine or tryptophan. A D gene is named only where the DNA matches it firmly. Clone size, where shown, is once, few, many, or a class for clones that have expanded.

DNA	CDR3	D	V	J	size
TGCGCCAGCAGCCAAGGAGGGGGCGGAGTTAATGAAAAACTGTTTTTT	CASSQGGGGVNEKLFF	TRBD1	TRBV4-1	TRBJ1-4	NA
TGTGCCATCAGTGAGAACCTCGGGACAGCCTATGGCTACACCTTC	CAISENLGTAYGYTF	TRBD1	TRBV10-3	TRBJ1-2	NA
TGTGCCAGCGGGCGGGGCCTATTCTCCTACGAGCAGTACTTC	CASGRGLFSYEQYF	NA	TRBV6-5	TRBJ2-7	NA
TGTGCCAGCACCCCGACAGGGGGCGGGGAGACCCAGTACTTC	CASTPTGGGETQYF	TRBD1	TRBV6-5	TRBJ2-5	NA
TGTGCCAGCAGTGAGGACGGCGGGAATTCACCCCTCCACTTT	CASSEDGGNSPLHF	NA	TRBV2	TRBJ1-6	NA
TGCAGCGTAGGACAGGGTTATAACGAGCAGTACTTC	CSVGQGYNEQYF	TRBD1	TRBV29-1	TRBJ2-7	few
TGTGCCAGCAGCCCTCTTGGGCGGGGGAACACCGGGGAGCTGTTTTTT	CASSPLGRGNTGELFF	NA	TRBV7-9	TRBJ2-2	NA
TGCAGCGTTGGGGGACTAGCGGGATTCACAGATACGCAGTATTTT	CSVGGLAGFTDTQYF	TRBD2	TRBV29-1	TRBJ2-3	NA
TGTGCCAGCAGTGGGGAAACAGGGGGCGAGCAGTACTTC	CASSGETGGEQYF	TRBD1	TRBV2	TRBJ2-7	NA
TGTGCCAGCAGTGATGGGCTAGCGGGAGAGGCAGATACGCAGTATTTT	CASSDGLAGEADTQYF	TRBD2	TRBV6-4	TRBJ2-3	NA
TGTGCCAGCAGCTTGGATCAGGGTAATTACTATGGCTACACCTTC	CASSLDQGNYYGYTF	NA	TRBV5-5	TRBJ1-2	NA
TGTGCCAGCAGTTTAGACGTGGCTAGCGGGAGAAGCGAGCAGTTCTTC	CASSLDVASGRSEQFF	TRBD2	TRBV27	TRBJ2-1	NA
TGTGCCAGTACTTTAATGGGGGCAGGGGGAAGCAATCAGCCCCAGCATTTT	CASTLMGAGGSNQPQHF	TRBD1	TRBV19	TRBJ1-5	NA
TGTGCCAGCAGCCGGGATGGTTCACCCCTCCACTTT	CASSRDGSPLHF	NA	TRBV7-9	TRBJ1-6	medium-sized
TGCGCCAGCAGCTTGGCCCAGGTGGACACCGGGGAGCTGTTTTTT	CASSLAQVDTGELFF	NA	TRBV5-1	TRBJ2-2	NA
TGTGCCAGCAGCTTGTATCAGGGAACTCAGCCCCAGCATTTT	CASSLYQGTQPQHF	NA	TRBV5-8	TRBJ1-5	NA
TGTGCCAGCAGCTCGACAGGTGCTACTGGCTATGGCTACACCTTC	CASSSTGATGYGYTF	NA	TRBV5-6	TRBJ1-2	NA
TGTGCCAGCAGCTTAGGACTAGCGGCTTACAATGAGCAGTTCTTC	CASSLGLAAYNEQFF	TRBD2	TRBV7-3	TRBJ2-1	NA
TGCGCCAGCAGCATAGGACCTTCGGGACAGCAATTCTCCTACGAGCAGTACTTC	CASSIGPSGQQFSYEQYF	TRBD1	TRBV5-1	TRBJ2-7	NA
TGTGCCAGCAGTTACTCAGGGGGGGCTGGAAACACCATATATTTT	CASSYSGGAGNTIYF	NA	TRBV6-5	TRBJ1-3	NA
TGTGCCAGCAGTCGGGACAGCATGAACACTGAAGCTTTCTTT	CASSRDSMNTEAFF	TRBD1	TRBV5-4	TRBJ1-1	once
TGTGCCAGCAGTGAAGTGCGAGTGGATACGCAGTATTTT	CASSEVRVDTQYF	NA	TRBV6-1	TRBJ2-3	once
TGTGCCAGCAGTTACGGCAACTATGGCTACACCTTC	CASSYGNYGYTF	NA	TRBV6-6	TRBJ1-2	once
TGTGCCAGCAGGTACCGGGACAGGGGGCCGACGCAGTATTTT	CASRYRDRGPTQYF	TRBD1	TRBV7-9	TRBJ2-3	NA
TGTGCCAGCAGACCGCAGGGAACTGCCGATGAAGCTTTCTTT	CASRPQGTADEAFF	NA	TRBV6-6	TRBJ1-1	once
TGCAGCGTTGGGACTAGCGGGAGTGCGAGTTACAATGAGCAGTTCTTC	CSVGTSGSASYNEQFF	TRBD2	TRBV29-1	TRBJ2-1	NA
TGTGCCAGCAATATACGACAGGAACAGTACTTC	CASNIRQEQYF	NA	TRBV28	TRBJ2-7	NA
TGTGCCAGCAGCTTAAGCAGGGGGGAGACCCAGTACTTC	CASSLSRGETQYF	TRBD1	TRBV7-3	TRBJ2-5	NA
TGTGCCAGCTCACTCGGAGGTCCTGACTCTGGAAACACCATATATTTT	CASSLGGPDSGNTIYF	NA	TRBV18	TRBJ1-3	few
TGTGCCAGCAGTTTCAGGGGCTCTGGGGCCAACGTCCTGACTTTC	CASSFRGSGANVLTF	NA	TRBV28	TRBJ2-6	NA
TGTGCCAGCAGCCCGGGGGTGGGAGGGCAGTCCTACAATGAGCAGTTCTTC	CASSPGVGGQSYNEQFF	TRBD2	TRBV9	TRBJ2-1	NA
TGTGCCAGCAGTTGGGACAGGGCAGAGGGAAACACCATATATTTT	CASSWDRAEGNTIYF	TRBD1	TRBV6-5	TRBJ1-3	once
TGTGCCAGCAGCTCTATCGCCTTCGAGCAGTACTTC	CASSSIAFEQYF	NA	TRBV12-3/TRBV12-4	TRBJ2-7	NA
TGCAGTGCTAGGACGGGGGAGCAGTTCTTC	CSARTGEQFF	NA	TRBV20-1	TRBJ2-1	NA
TGCAGCGTTGCCGGGACAGGGGACACCGGGGAGCTGTTTTTT	CSVAGTGDTGELFF	TRBD1	TRBV29-1	TRBJ2-2	few
TGTGCCATCAGTGAGGGGACAGGGCTCCCAGATACGCAGTATTTT	CAISEGTGLPDTQYF	TRBD1	TRBV10-3	TRBJ2-3	NA
TGTGCCAGCAGTTTAAGCGGGAGTTATACGCAGTATTTT	CASSLSGSYTQYF	TRBD2	TRBV27	TRBJ2-3	NA
TGTGCCAGCAGCGGCCGGACAGTGGGCTATGGCTACACCTTC	CASSGRTVGYGYTF	NA	TRBV7-8	TRBJ1-2	NA
TGCGCCAGCAGTCCGGCAGATACGCAGTATTTT	CASSPADTQYF	NA	TRBV10-2	TRBJ2-3	NA
TGTGCCAGCAGCTCTAAACCCCAGCGTTTAAGCTCCTACAATGAGCAGTTCTTC	CASSSKPQRLSSYNEQFF	NA	TRBV4-2	TRBJ2-1	NA
TGTGCCAGCAGGGAGCAGGGTCGTGAGACCCAGTACTTC	CASREQGRETQYF	NA	TRBV28	TRBJ2-5	NA
TGCAGCGTTGTGTGGGGGGATCAAGAGACCCAGTACTTC	CSVVWGDQETQYF	NA	TRBV29-1	TRBJ2-5	NA
TGTGCCAGCAGTGAGCGAAGCTCCTACAATGAGCAGTTCTTC	CASSERSSYNEQFF	NA	TRBV6-1	TRBJ2-1	NA
TGTGCCAGCAGCCATCAGGGGTACACTGAAGCTTTCTTT	CASSHQGYTEAFF	NA	TRBV14	TRBJ1-1	NA
TGTGCCAGCAGCTTGGGCACAGCCGATTTTCGAATCGCTTACGAGCAGTACTTC	CASSLGTADFRIAYEQYF	NA	TRBV7-9	TRBJ2-7	NA
TGTGCCAGCAGTTTGGGGCCCAATGAGCAGTTCTTC	CASSLGPNEQFF	NA	TRBV12-3/TRBV12-4	TRBJ2-1	NA
TGCAGCGTTGTTGGAGGGCACACTGAAGCTTTCTTT	CSVVGGHTEAFF	NA	TRBV29-1	TRBJ1-1	many
TGTGCCAGCAGCCCGCGCGCGGGGCGCGCCTACGAGCAGTACTTC	CASSPRAGRAYEQYF	NA	TRBV7-9	TRBJ2-7	NA
TGCAGCGTTCACAGGGGGGGGAACACTGAAGCTTTCTTT	CSVHRGGNTEAFF	TRBD1	TRBV29-1	TRBJ1-1	NA